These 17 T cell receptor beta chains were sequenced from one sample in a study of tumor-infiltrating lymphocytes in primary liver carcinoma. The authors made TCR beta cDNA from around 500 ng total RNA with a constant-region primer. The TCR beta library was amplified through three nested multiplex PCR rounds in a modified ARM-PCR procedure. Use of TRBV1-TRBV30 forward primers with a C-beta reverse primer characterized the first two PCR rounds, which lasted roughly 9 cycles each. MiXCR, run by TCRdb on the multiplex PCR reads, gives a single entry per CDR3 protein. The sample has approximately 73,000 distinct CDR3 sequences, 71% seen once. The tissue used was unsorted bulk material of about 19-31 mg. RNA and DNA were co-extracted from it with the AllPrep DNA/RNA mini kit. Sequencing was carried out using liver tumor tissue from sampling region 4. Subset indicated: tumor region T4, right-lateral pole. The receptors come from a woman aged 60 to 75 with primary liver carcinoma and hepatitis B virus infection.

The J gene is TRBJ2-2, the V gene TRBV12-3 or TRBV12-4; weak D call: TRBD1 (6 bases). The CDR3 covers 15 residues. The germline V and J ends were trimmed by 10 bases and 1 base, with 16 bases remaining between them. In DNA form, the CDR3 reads TGTGCCAACAGCTATACAGGGCAGAACACCGGGGAGCTGTTTTTT. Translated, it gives CANSYTGQNTGELFF.

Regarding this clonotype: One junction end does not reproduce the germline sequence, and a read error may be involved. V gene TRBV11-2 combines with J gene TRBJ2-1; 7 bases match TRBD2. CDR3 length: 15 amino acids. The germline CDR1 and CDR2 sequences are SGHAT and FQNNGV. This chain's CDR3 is CDSSLPGLWDYKQFF. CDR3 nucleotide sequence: TGTGACAGCAGCTTGCCGGGATTATGGGACTATAAACAGTTCTTC.

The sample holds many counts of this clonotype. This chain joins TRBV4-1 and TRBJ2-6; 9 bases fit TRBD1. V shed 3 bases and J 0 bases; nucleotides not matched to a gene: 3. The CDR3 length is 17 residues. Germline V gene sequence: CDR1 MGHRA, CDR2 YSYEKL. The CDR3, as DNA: TGCGCCAGCAGCCACGGGACAGGGCCCTCTGGGGCCAACGTCCTGACTTTC. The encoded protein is CASSHGTGPSGANVLTF.

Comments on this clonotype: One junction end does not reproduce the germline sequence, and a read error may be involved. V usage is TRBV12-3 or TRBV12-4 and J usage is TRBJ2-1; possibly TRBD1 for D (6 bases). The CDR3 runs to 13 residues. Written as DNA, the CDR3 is TGTGTCAGCGCTTCAGGGGTTCACAATGAGCAGTTCTTC. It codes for CVSASGVHNEQFF.

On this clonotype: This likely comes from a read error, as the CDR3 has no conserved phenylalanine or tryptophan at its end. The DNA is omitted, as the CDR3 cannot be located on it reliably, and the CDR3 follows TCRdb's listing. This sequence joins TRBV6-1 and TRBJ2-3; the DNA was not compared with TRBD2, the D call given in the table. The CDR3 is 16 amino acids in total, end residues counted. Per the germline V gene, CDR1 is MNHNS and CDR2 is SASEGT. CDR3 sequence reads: CASSARTSGRVDTQYS.

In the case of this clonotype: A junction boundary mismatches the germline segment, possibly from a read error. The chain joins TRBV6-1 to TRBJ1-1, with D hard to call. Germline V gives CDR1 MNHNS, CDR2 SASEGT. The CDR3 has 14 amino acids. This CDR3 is CASRVRTENTEAFF. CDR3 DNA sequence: TGTGCCAGCAGGGTCAGGACGGAGAACACTGAAGCCTTCTTT.

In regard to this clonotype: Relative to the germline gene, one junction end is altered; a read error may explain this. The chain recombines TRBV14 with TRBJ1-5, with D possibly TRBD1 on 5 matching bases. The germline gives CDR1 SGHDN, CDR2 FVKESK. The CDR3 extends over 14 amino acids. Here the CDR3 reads CTSSQRGLNQPQRF. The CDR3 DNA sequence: TGTACCAGCAGCCAAAGGGGTTTGAATCAGCCCCAGCGTTTT.

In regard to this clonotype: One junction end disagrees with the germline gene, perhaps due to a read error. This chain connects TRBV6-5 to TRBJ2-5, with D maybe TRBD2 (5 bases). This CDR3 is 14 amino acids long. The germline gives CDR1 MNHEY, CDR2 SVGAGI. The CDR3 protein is CAGRNTRRQETQYF. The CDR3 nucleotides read TGTGCCGGCAGGAATACTAGACGTCAAGAGACCCAGTACTTC.

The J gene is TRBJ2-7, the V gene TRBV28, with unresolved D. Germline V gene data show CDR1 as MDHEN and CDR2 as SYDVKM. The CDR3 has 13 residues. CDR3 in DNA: TGTATCAGCAGTCCACCGAGCTCCTACGAGCAGTACTTC. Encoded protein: CISSPPSSYEQYF.

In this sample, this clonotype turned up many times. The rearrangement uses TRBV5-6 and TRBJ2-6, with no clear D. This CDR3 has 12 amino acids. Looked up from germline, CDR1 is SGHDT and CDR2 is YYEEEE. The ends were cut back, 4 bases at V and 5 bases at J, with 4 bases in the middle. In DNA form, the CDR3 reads TGTGCCAGCAGCGATCGGGCCAACGTCCTGACTTTC. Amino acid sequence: CASSDRANVLTF.

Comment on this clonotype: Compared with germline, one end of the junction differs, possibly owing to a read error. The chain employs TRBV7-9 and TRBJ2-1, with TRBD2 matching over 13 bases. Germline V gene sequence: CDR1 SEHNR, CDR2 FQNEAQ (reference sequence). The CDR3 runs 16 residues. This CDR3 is CGSSPGTSGINNEQFF. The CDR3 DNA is TGTGGCAGCAGCCCCGGGACTAGCGGGATAAACAATGAGCAGTTCTTC.

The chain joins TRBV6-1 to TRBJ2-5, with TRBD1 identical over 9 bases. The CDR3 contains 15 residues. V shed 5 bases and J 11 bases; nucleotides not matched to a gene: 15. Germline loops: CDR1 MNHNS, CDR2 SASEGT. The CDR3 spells CASSPRDRDWGTQYF. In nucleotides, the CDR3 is TGTGCCAGCAGTCCCCGGGACAGGGATTGGGGGACTCAGTACTTC.

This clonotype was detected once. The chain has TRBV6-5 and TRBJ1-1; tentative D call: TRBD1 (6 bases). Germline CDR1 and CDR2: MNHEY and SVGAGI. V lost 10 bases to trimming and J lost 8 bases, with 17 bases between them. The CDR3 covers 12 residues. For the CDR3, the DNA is TGTGCCACCAGATCGCCCGGGACAGAAGCTTTCTTT. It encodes CATRSPGTEAFF.

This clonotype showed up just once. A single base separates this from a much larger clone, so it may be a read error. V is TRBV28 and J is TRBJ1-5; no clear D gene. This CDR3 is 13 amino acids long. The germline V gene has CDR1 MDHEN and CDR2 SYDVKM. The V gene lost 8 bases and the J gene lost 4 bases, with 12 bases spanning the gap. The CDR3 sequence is CASLQLGNQPQHF. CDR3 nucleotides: TGTGCCAGCCTCCAGTTGGGTAATCAGCCCCAGCATTTT.

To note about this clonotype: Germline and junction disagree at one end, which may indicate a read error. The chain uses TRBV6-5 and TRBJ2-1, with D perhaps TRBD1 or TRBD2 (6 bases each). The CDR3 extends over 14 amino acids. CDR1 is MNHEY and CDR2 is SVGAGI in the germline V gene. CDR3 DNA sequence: TGTGCCAGTAGGGGCCGGGGGCTGGGCAATGATCAGTTCTTC. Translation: CASRGRGLGNDQFF.

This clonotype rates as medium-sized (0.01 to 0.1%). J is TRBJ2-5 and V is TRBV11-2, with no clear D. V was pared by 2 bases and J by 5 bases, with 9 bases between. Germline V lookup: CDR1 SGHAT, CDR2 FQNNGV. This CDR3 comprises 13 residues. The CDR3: CASSLRVAETQYF. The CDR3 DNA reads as TGTGCCAGCAGCTTAAGGGTCGCTGAGACCCAGTACTTC.

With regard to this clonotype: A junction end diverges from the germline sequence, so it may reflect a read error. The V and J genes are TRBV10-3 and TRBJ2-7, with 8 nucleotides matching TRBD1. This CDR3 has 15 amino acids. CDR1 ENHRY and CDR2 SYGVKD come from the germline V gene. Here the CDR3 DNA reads TGTGCCATCACTGAGTCGTACAGGGGGTTCTACGAGCAGTATTTC. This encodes CAITESYRGFYEQYF.